This T cell receptor (beta chain) was captured in a study of long-term antiretroviral therapy in people with HIV. Study at large: The 2015 recommendation for immediate ART came about a decade after the earliest samples.

Overall study findings and caveats: ART was followed by higher diversity that remained below transplant donor controls.

CDR1 is SNHLY, CDR2 FYNNEI, per germline. The CDR3 runs to 15 residues. V lost 3 bases, J lost 5 bases, and 1 base stayed unmatched. They ran version v3.0 of the immunoSEQ assay at survey level. The method was immunoSEQ multiplex PCR; TCRdb's version includes in-frame clones alone and lacks a portion of them. The sample lists more than 10,000 clones; about 74% were seen once. Every single participant having HIV got treatment inside the United States. Details on this clone: The antigen is undetermined.

The sequence derives from a woman aged 35 to 49 with HIV. The rearrangement uses TRBV2 and TRBJ2-5, with TRBD2 identical over 15 bases. Sample: unsorted PBMCs, taken 0.5 years before starting antiretroviral therapy. As DNA, the CDR3 is TGTGCCAGCAGTGACGGACTAGCGGGAGGGGAGACCCAGTACTTC. Residues: CASSDGLAGGETQYF.